This TCR beta chain was captured in a study of T cells in Graves' hyperthyroidism and ophthalmopathy. Broader study findings: In blood, most of the thyroid clonotypes expanded above 0.001 were also present. The model foresaw ophthalmopathy a median roughly 6.5 months prior to onset.

RNA transcripts yielded amplified TCR beta CDR3 regions. TCR CDR3 underwent first-round RT-PCR with the HTBI primer set. TCRdb re-derived calls from the multiplex PCR reads in MiXCR, one entry per CDR3 protein. Among over 150,000 distinct CDR3 sequences listed, 17% were seen once. This clonotype showed up many times. The antigen is not known. The ends were cut back, 3 bases at V and 2 bases at J, with 8 bases in the middle. Per the germline V gene, CDR1 is SNHLY and CDR2 is FYNNEI. The CDR3 consists of 13 residues. Sequenced input: blood. The clonotype was recovered from a woman aged 45 to 65 with Graves' hyperthyroidism. This chain connects TRBV2 to TRBJ2-7; TRBD2 might be the D (5 bases). As DNA, the CDR3 is TGTGCCAGCAGTGACGTCGGGACCTACGAGCAGTACTTC. Translating gives CASSDVGTYEQYF.